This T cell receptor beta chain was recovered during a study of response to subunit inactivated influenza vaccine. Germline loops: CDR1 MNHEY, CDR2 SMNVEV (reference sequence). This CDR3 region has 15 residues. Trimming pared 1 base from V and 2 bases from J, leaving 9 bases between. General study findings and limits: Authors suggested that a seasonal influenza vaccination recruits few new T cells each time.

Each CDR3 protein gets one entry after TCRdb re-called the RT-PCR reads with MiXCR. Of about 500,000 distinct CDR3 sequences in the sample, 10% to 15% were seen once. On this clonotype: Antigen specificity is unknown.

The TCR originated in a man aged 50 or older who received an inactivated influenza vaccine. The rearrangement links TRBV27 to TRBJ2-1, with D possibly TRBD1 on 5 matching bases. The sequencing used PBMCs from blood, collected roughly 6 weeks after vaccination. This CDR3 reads CASSLFQGTYNEQFF. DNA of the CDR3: TGTGCCAGCAGTTTATTCCAGGGAACCTACAATGAGCAGTTCTTC.